The subject of this entry is one T cell receptor beta chain. Its antigen is unknown. The data were obtained in a study of blood T cells in healthy people across ages. Study outcomes and limitations: Calculation of diversity from one million T cells yielded estimates considered to be underestimates.

Using a J-beta primer mix together with a sample-barcoded 5' primer, a second PCR was run for about 6 to 11 cycles. TCRdb redid the calling of the 5' RACE reads with MiXCR, one entry per CDR3 protein. The data contain hundreds of thousands of distinct CDR3 sequences, about 30% of them singletons. Germline CDR1 is SGHTA and CDR2 is FQGNSA. Trimming took 6 bases from V and 5 from J; bases not matched to a gene: 6. This CDR3 is 14 amino acids long. The sequence came from a woman older than 75 in good health. The sequencing input was blood. The rearrangement uses TRBV7-2 and TRBJ2-7; 11 bases are shared with TRBD1. CDR3 loop: CASSPWTGGNEQYF. CDR3 coding DNA: TGTGCCAGCAGTCCCTGGACAGGGGGCAACGAGCAGTACTTC.